This T cell receptor beta chain was sequenced for a study of T-cell reconstitution after alpha-beta-depleted transplantation in children listed by TCRdb under 2016. Notes on the research overall: Using TCR repertoire profiling, the study quantitatively followed how T-cell immune reconstitution unfolded in children after TCRalphabeta/CD19-depleted allogeneic hematopoietic cell transplantation.

CDR1 and CDR2 are read off the germline V gene (reference sequence) as DFQATT and SNEGSKA. V and J are trimmed by 0 bases and 5 bases, and the gene matches miss 9 bases of the junction. Taken from cysteine to phenylalanine, the CDR3 has 16 residues. The entry retains the CDR3 DNA only, 48 bases that are in frame from base 1. As for this clonotype: This clone's antigen is unknown. Within one base of it there is no much larger clone, and no base qualities were kept.

Library construction relied on PCR. Sequencing was carried out with an Illumina HiSeq 2500. To normalize quantification of the TCRbeta repertoire, the TCR libraries were built with molecular barcoding that relied on unique molecular identifiers. TCRdb handled the public reads itself, with Q25 trimming in fastp and clone calling in MiXCR, and kept productive beta chains. Each CDR3 protein gets just one entry, which takes the most common genes and DNA from the rows behind it. Present in this sample are hundreds of thousands of distinct CDR3 sequences, about 11% of which were seen just once. The ten largest clones capture less than 5% of the sample.

Recombination linked TRBV20-1 to TRBJ2-5; TRBD2 fits 10 bases in the junction. This specimen consisted of PBMCs from the stem cell graft donor, obtained from the stem cell graft. The receptor was derived from a human donor who donated a stem cell graft to a child with acute myeloid leukemia. The CDR3: CSARDLLAGAGETQYF. The DNA sequence is given as TGCAGTGCTAGAGATCTGCTAGCGGGAGCGGGGGAGACCCAGTACTTC.